Listed here are 21 T cell receptor beta chains from one sample, sequenced in a study of T-cell memory formation after mild COVID-19. Each CDR3 protein is one row after TCRdb ran MiXCR on the 5' RACE reads. The sample includes fewer than 650,000 distinct CDR3 sequences, about 20% seen only once; the top ten take around 7.7%. The material sequenced was PBMCs or a T cell subset sorted from them (not recorded which). Receptor source: an adult woman who had mild COVID-19 (a few samples of this study predate the infection). Cell type and time point are not known.

This clonotype was counted a single time. The rearrangement uses TRBV7-6 and TRBJ1-2; D is possibly TRBD1 (5 bases). This CDR3 has 18 amino acids. V lost 0 bases to trimming and J lost 4 bases, with 21 bases between them. The germline gives CDR1 SGHVS, CDR2 FNYEAQ. CDR3 sequence: CASSLAPSVGEAGYGYTF. The DNA for the CDR3 is TGTGCCAGCAGCTTAGCCCCATCTGTAGGGGAGGCGGGCTATGGCTACACCTTC.

The chain joins TRBV27 to TRBJ2-1; D possibly corresponds to TRBD2 (5 bases). The germline V and J ends were trimmed by 7 bases and 2 bases, with 15 bases remaining between them. This CDR3 region has 15 residues. The germline V gene has CDR1 MNHEY and CDR2 SMNVEV (reference sequence). The CDR3 region is CASTHEGPAYNEQFF. The CDR3 DNA reads TGTGCCAGCACCCACGAGGGCCCCGCCTACAATGAGCAGTTCTTC.

A few counts support this clonotype. This sequence joins TRBV29-1 and TRBJ2-5; 9 nucleotides align to TRBD2. Germline-derived CDR1 and CDR2 are SQVTM and ANQGSEA. J gave up 5 bases and V 4 bases, and 11 bases lay outside the gene matches. The CDR3 is 15 amino acids. Here the CDR3 reads CSVGSRASGVETQYF. The DNA for the CDR3 is TGCAGCGTTGGGAGTAGAGCTAGCGGGGTTGAGACCCAGTACTTC.

Details on this clonotype: Mismatch with germline at one junction end may stem from a read error. The gene calls are TRBV7-3 and TRBJ2-3; 16 nucleotides agree with TRBD2. Germline assignment: CDR1 SGHTA and CDR2 FQGTGA. This CDR3 is built from 19 residues. The CDR3 here is CARSLSPGTSGGAKDTQYF. CDR3 DNA: TGTGCCAGAAGCTTATCCCCCGGGACTAGCGGGGGGGCCAAGGATACGCAGTATTTT.

This clonotype was detected a few times. The chain is built from TRBV5-1 and TRBJ2-7; D may be TRBD2 (5 bases). The V gene's germline CDR1 is SGHRS and CDR2 YFSETQ. V lost 0 bases, J lost 4 bases, and 8 bases lay in between. This CDR3 spans 13 amino acids. The CDR3 loop reads CASSLGREYEQYF. DNA of the CDR3: TGCGCCAGCAGCTTGGGAAGGGAGTACGAGCAGTACTTC. Using reference TRBV5-1 and TRBJ2-7 for the parts outside the CDR3, the full variable domain is KAGVTQTPRYLIKTRGQQVTLSCSPISGHRSVSWYQQTPGQGLQFLFEYFSETQRNKGNFPGRFSGRQFSNSRSEMNVSTLELGDSALYLCASSLGREYEQYFGPGTRLTVT.

This chain links TRBV19 with TRBJ2-7; possibly TRBD2 for D (7 bases). V was pared by 3 bases and J by 7 bases, with 19 bases between. CDR3 length: 15 amino acids. Germline CDR1 reads LNHDA; CDR2 reads SQIVND (reference sequence). The CDR3 here is CASSMRGLLGWEQYF. Written as DNA, the CDR3 is TGTGCCAGTAGTATGCGGGGGCTACTTGGCTGGGAGCAGTACTTC.

This clonotype showed up just a few times. The J gene is TRBJ1-2, the V gene TRBV11-2; D remains ambiguous. The CDR3 sequence is 14 residues long. Germline CDR1 SGHAT, CDR2 FQNNGV. V shed 4 bases and J shed 7 bases, with 16 bases lying between them. CDR3 protein: CASSSDTQLGGYTF. CDR3 nucleotides: TGTGCCAGCAGCTCCGATACCCAACTCGGTGGCTACACCTTC.

This clonotype was detected many times. V gene TRBV24-1 combines with J gene TRBJ2-1; D remains unclear. Germline-derived CDR1 and CDR2 are KGHDR and SFDVKD. This CDR3 spans 13 amino acids. With 2 bases removed from V and 9 bases from J, the gap between germline ends came to 10 bases. This CDR3 reads CATSDYVRGEQFF. Written as DNA, the CDR3 is TGTGCCACCAGTGATTACGTCCGCGGTGAGCAGTTCTTC.

This clonotype was seen more than once but under ten times. The chain is built from TRBV7-9 and TRBJ2-1; 8 nucleotides agree with TRBD2. Germline V gene lookup returns CDR1 SEHNR and CDR2 FQNEAQ (reference sequence). Trimming at V came to 1 base and at J to 6 bases, leaving 8 bases not matched to a gene. The CDR3 consists of 16 residues. For the CDR3, the DNA is TGTGCCAGCAGCTTAGTGTCGGGAGGGCCCGTCAATGAGCAGTTCTTC. This translates into CASSLVSGGPVNEQFF.

The chain carries TRBV5-6 and TRBJ2-7, with 7 nucleotides matching TRBD1. The CDR3 spans 16 residues. Losses at the gene ends were 4 bases for V and 0 bases for J; bases not matched to a gene: 10. Germline V gene data show CDR1 as SGHDT and CDR2 as YYEEEE. This CDR3 reads CASSATGTASSYEQYF. The DNA for the CDR3 is TGTGCCAGCAGCGCCACCGGGACAGCGAGCTCCTACGAGCAGTACTTC.

The V gene is TRBV6-6, the J gene TRBJ1-3; 7 nucleotides line up with TRBD1. Germline CDR1 MNHNY, CDR2 SVGAGI (reference sequence). V lost 2 bases, J lost 2 bases, and 6 bases stayed unmatched. This CDR3 has 16 amino acids. CDR3 nucleotides: TGTGCCAGCAGTTACAGCCAAACAGGGGCTGGAAACACCATATATTTT. This gives the protein CASSYSQTGAGNTIYF.

The chain uses TRBV7-2 and TRBJ1-1, with D maybe TRBD1 (5 bases). Germline CDR1 and CDR2: SGHTA and FQGNSA. This CDR3 is built from 14 residues. Trimming removed 3 bases from V and 4 bases from J, with 12 bases in between. The CDR3 DNA reads TGTGCCAGCAGCTTCAGGGATCCGACCACTGAAGCTTTCTTT. This codes for CASSFRDPTTEAFF.

This clonotype was seen only a few times. The gene calls are TRBV20-1 and TRBJ2-4; D remains ambiguous. Trimming stripped 4 bases from V and 1 base from J, with 14 bases between. CDR3 size: 15 residues. The germline gives CDR1 DFQATT, CDR2 SNEGSKA (reference sequence). CDR3 sequence (DNA): TGCAGTGCTATTAAAGGTCTCGCGGCCAAAAACATTCAGTACTTC. Protein: CSAIKGLAAKNIQYF.

The gene calls are TRBV5-4 and TRBJ1-1, with D unresolved. V shed 3 bases and J shed 0 bases, with 9 bases lying between them. From germline, CDR1 is SGHNT and CDR2 YYREEE (reference sequence). The CDR3 runs 14 residues. Here the CDR3 DNA reads TGTGCCAGCAGCTCGGCCGATCTGAACACTGAAGCTTTCTTT. Translation: CASSSADLNTEAFF.

V gene TRBV3-1 combines with J gene TRBJ2-7; D is uncertain. The CDR3 runs to 11 residues. Trimming stripped 4 bases from V and 7 bases from J, with 8 bases between. CDR1 LGHDT and CDR2 YNNKEL come from the germline V gene (reference sequence). CDR3 DNA: TGTGCCAGCAGCCTATACACAGAGCAGTACTTC. It yields the protein CASSLYTEQYF.

Only a few counts were recorded for this clonotype. The V call is TRBV28, the J call TRBJ2-1, with D maybe TRBD1 (7 bases). The CDR3 runs 15 residues. V gave up 5 bases and J gave up 4 bases, with 15 bases separating them. Germline V lookup: CDR1 MDHEN, CDR2 SYDVKM. The DNA of the CDR3 is TGTGCCAGCAGTGGCGTCGCGGGACAGTACAATGAGCAGTTCTTC. It encodes CASSGVAGQYNEQFF. Looking up the rest from reference TRBV28 and TRBJ2-1 gives the full variable domain: DVKVTQSSRYLVKRTGEKVFLECVQDMDHENMFWYRQDPGLGLRLIYFSYDVKMKEKGDIPEGYSVSREKKERFSLILESASTNQTSMYLCASSGVAGQYNEQFFGPGTRLTVL.

This clonotype was detected only once. This rearrangement joins TRBV18 to TRBJ2-3; D uncertain. The CDR3 is 16 amino acids. From germline, CDR1 is KGHSH and CDR2 LQKENI. V dropped 4 bases and J dropped 0 bases, with 14 bases sitting between them. Written as DNA, the CDR3 is TGTGCCAGCTCACGAAGGCGAGCAGAAAGCACAGATACGCAGTATTTT. Encoded protein: CASSRRRAESTDTQYF.

This clonotype was seen a handful of times. The chain joins TRBV20-1 to TRBJ2-3; perhaps TRBD2 as D (6 bases). Per the germline V gene, CDR1 is DFQATT and CDR2 is SNEGSKA (reference sequence). This CDR3 comprises 12 residues. The V gene lost 5 bases and the J gene lost 10 bases, with 16 bases spanning the gap. The DNA for the CDR3 is TGCAGTGCTTCCTCCCCGGAGGGCGCGCAGTATTTT. Protein product: CSASSPEGAQYF.

The chain combines TRBV27 with TRBJ2-5; 8 bases align to TRBD2. The CDR3 length is 19 residues. CDR1 is MNHEY and CDR2 is SMNVEV in the germline V gene (reference sequence). V lost 6 bases, J lost 1 base, and 19 bases stayed unmatched. The CDR3 sequence is CASRAKIGGTSRLQETQYF. DNA for the CDR3: TGTGCCAGCAGGGCGAAGATCGGGGGGACTAGTAGGCTCCAAGAGACCCAGTACTTC.

The chain joins TRBV19 to TRBJ2-1; D uncertain. The CDR3 covers 15 residues. V was trimmed by 2 bases and J by 3 bases, leaving 11 bases between them. CDR1 LNHDA and CDR2 SQIVND come from the germline V gene (reference sequence). CDR3 coding DNA: TGTGCCAGTAGTATACGCTATCACATCTACAATGAGCAGTTCTTC. Translation: CASSIRYHIYNEQFF.

V and J are TRBV12-3 or TRBV12-4 and TRBJ1-4; TRBD1 matches at 8 bases. The CDR3 totals 14 residues. The trim removed 5 bases at V and 8 bases at J, leaving 7 bases unmatched. In DNA, the CDR3 is TGTGCCAGCAGTAGACAGGGGAAAGGGGAAAAACTGTTTTTT. Protein sequence: CASSRQGKGEKLFF.